The 24 T cell receptor beta chains presented below share a single source sample, sequenced in a study of blood T cell repertoires in COVID-19. Data came from immunoSEQ multiplex PCR; TCRdb stores just in-frame clones and leaves some out. This sample yields 310,000 or so clones, of which around nine tenths are seen a single time; under 4.5% belongs to the top ten. The specimen was peripheral blood. These receptors originate from a woman aged 45-65 years with active or convalescent COVID-19.

This clone was detected once. The chain links TRBV24-1 to TRBJ2-7; D may be TRBD1 (7 bases). The germline gives CDR1 KGHDR, CDR2 SFDVKD. CDR3 size: 15 residues. V dropped 1 base and J dropped 5 bases, with 14 bases sitting between them. The CDR3 region has the DNA TGTGCCACCAGTGATTTTCGGAGGGGGCGGCACGAGCAGTACTTC. Encoded protein: CATSDFRRGRHEQYF.

In this sample, this clone turned up once. The chain carries TRBV6-5 and TRBJ2-7; weak D call: TRBD2 (5 bases). The CDR3 extends over 14 amino acids. V dropped 10 bases and J dropped 0 bases, with 16 bases sitting between them. Germline values: CDR1 MNHEY, CDR2 SVGAGI. The CDR3 DNA sequence: TGTGCCACCCCCGGAGGAACGTCCTCCTACGAGCAGTACTTC. Encoded protein: CATPGGTSSYEQYF.

This rearrangement joins TRBV9 to TRBJ1-2, with TRBD1 as a possible D gene (5 bases). CDR1 is SGDLS and CDR2 is YYNGEE in the germline V gene. The CDR3 is made up of 14 amino acids. Trimming stripped 0 bases from V and 7 bases from J, with 13 bases between. As DNA, the CDR3 is TGTGCCAGCAGCGTAGCAGATGGGGACTCTGGCTACACCTTC. It specifies CASSVADGDSGYTF.

J is TRBJ1-5 and V is TRBV7-9, with 8 nucleotides matching TRBD1. The V gene's germline CDR1 is SEHNR and CDR2 FQNEAQ (reference sequence). After removal of 4 bases from V and 7 bases from J, the junction contained 6 bases not matched to a gene. This CDR3 contains 14 residues. CDR3 in amino acids: CASSSDRGRQPQHF. DNA for the CDR3: TGTGCCAGCAGCTCCGACAGGGGACGACAGCCCCAGCATTTT.

The chain employs TRBV20-1 and TRBJ1-1, with 7 bases fitting TRBD1. The V segment lost 3 bases and the J segment 10 bases; nucleotides outside the gene matches: 11. The CDR3 loop spans 13 amino acids. CDR1 is DFQATT, CDR2 SNEGSKA, per germline (reference sequence). This CDR3 reads CSASPSGGLVAFF. CDR3 DNA sequence: TGCAGTGCTAGTCCTTCAGGGGGACTAGTAGCTTTCTTT.

This clone came up a few times. The chain has TRBV12-3 or TRBV12-4 and TRBJ2-2; D call uncertain. The CDR3 runs 11 residues. V was trimmed by 5 bases and J by 8 bases, leaving 6 bases between them. Written as DNA, the CDR3 is TGTGCCAGCAGTATTGTAGGGGAGCTGTTTTTT. It is translated as CASSIVGELFF.

The rearrangement joins TRBV2 to TRBJ1-6; D is perhaps TRBD1 (6 bases). CDR1 and CDR2 (germline): SNHLY, FYNNEI. CDR3 length equals 15 residues. V was clipped by 5 bases and J by 11 bases, with 19 bases between them. CDR3 nucleotide sequence: TGTGCCAGCAGTTCTGAAGGGACACATCTTACACCCCTCCACTTT. This sequence encodes CASSSEGTHLTPLHF.

The gene calls are TRBV27 and TRBJ2-7; TRBD1 aligns across 7 bases. The CDR3 sequence is 15 residues long. V lost 4 bases and J lost 4; bases outside the gene matches: 10. Germline V CDR1 and CDR2: MNHEY, SMNVEV (reference sequence). CDR3 DNA sequence: TGTGCCAGCAGTTCAATCCGGGACAGAGTTTACGAGCAGTACTTC. Its translation: CASSSIRDRVYEQYF.

In this sample, this clone turned up a few times. The chain is built from TRBV10-3 and TRBJ1-1; no reliable D call. Trimming cost V 4 bases and J 1 base, with 10 bases left between them. The CDR3 is made up of 14 amino acids. CDR1 ENHRY and CDR2 SYGVKD come from the germline V gene. CDR3 nucleotides: TGTGCCATCAGTGCGGCAGGCTCGAACACTGAAGCTTTCTTT. Its protein product is CAISAAGSNTEAFF.

This clone was seen many times. The chain recombines TRBV28 with TRBJ2-2; D is undetermined. This CDR3 has 14 amino acids. Trimming cost V 2 bases and J 7 bases, with 11 bases left between them. Germline CDR1 is MDHEN and CDR2 is SYDVKM. For the CDR3, the DNA is TGTGCCAGCAGTTTACCTGCGGAATTCGGGGAGCTGTTTTTT. This encodes CASSLPAEFGELFF.

The chain carries TRBV4-2 and TRBJ1-6, with D perhaps matching TRBD1 (5 bases). CDR1 and CDR2 from the germline V gene are LGHNA and YNFKEQ. The germline V and J ends were trimmed by 5 bases and 10 bases, with 21 bases remaining between them. This CDR3 region has 16 residues. The CDR3 protein is CASSARIGQGDSPLHF. In nucleotides, the CDR3 is TGTGCCAGCAGCGCAAGGATAGGGCAGGGTGACTCACCCCTCCACTTT.

Here the CDR3 DNA reads TGTGCCAGCACCCCCCGGGGGGTGAGAACTGAAGCTTTCTTT. Protein product: CASTPRGVRTEAFF. V is TRBV3-1 (or the pseudogene TRBV3-2) and J is TRBJ1-1; D might be TRBD1 (5 bases). Germline CDR1 is LGHDT and CDR2 is YNNKEL (reference sequence). The CDR3 has 14 residues. Deletions cut 7 bases from V and 5 bases from J, with 17 bases between.

This chain uses TRBV3-1 (or the pseudogene TRBV3-2) with TRBJ2-3; TRBD2 matches at 9 bases. The CDR3 loop spans 18 amino acids. Germline V gene lookup returns CDR1 LGHDT and CDR2 YNNKEL (reference sequence). V lost 8 bases to trimming and J lost 3 bases; unmatched junction nucleotides: 18. The CDR3 DNA reads TGTGCCAGCCGGCCCGCCGCGGATGCGGGGGGGCAGACAGATACGCAGTATTTT. This codes for CASRPAADAGGQTDTQYF.

V is TRBV7-2 and J is TRBJ2-2, with D uncertain. V was pared by 1 base and J by 3 bases, with 6 bases between. This CDR3 is built from 14 residues. Germline V gene data show CDR1 as SGHTA and CDR2 as FQGNSA. CDR3 nucleotide sequence: TGTGCCAGCAGCTTAGTACGGTACACCGGGGAGCTGTTTTTT. Translation gives CASSLVRYTGELFF.

The rearrangement links TRBV27 to TRBJ2-7, with a weak D call TRBD1 (6 bases). The germline CDR1 and CDR2 sequences are MNHEY and SMNVEV (reference sequence). CDR3 length: 12 amino acids. Trimming pared 6 bases from V and 6 bases from J, leaving 12 bases between. CDR3 in DNA: TGTGCCAGCAGCCAACCAGGGGTCGAGCAGTACTTC. It encodes CASSQPGVEQYF.

The chain links TRBV29-1 to TRBJ1-5; TRBD1 is a possible D gene (5 bases). This CDR3 is built from 14 residues. The V gene lost 7 bases and the J gene lost 8 bases, with 21 bases spanning the gap. Germline CDR1 and CDR2: SQVTM and ANQGSEA. CDR3 amino acids: CSARKGRVGEPQHF. CDR3 nucleotides: TGCAGCGCGAGGAAGGGGAGGGTGGGGGAGCCCCAGCATTTT. The full variable domain, rest sourced from reference TRBV29-1 and TRBJ1-5, is SAVISQKPSRDICQRGTSLTIQCQVDSQVTMMFWYRQQPGQSLTLIATANQGSEATYESGFVIDKFPISRPNLTFSTLTVSNMSPEDSSIYLCSARKGRVGEPQHFGDGTRLSIL.

In nucleotides, the CDR3 is TGTGCCAGCAGAGACCCGGGGAACGGCTACACCTTC. This gives the protein CASRDPGNGYTF. The V call is TRBV6-5, the J call TRBJ1-2; the D is unclear. Germline values: CDR1 MNHEY, CDR2 SVGAGI. The V end was cut by 6 bases, the J end by 8 bases, with 13 bases between. The CDR3 has 12 residues.

This chain connects TRBV4-3 to TRBJ1-3, with D perhaps TRBD1 (6 bases). The CDR3 is 17 amino acids. Per the germline V gene, CDR1 is LGHNA and CDR2 is YSLEER. V was trimmed by 3 bases and J by 0 bases, leaving 15 bases between them. This CDR3 is CASSQKDSSNSGNTIYF. The CDR3 region has the DNA TGCGCCAGCAGCCAGAAGGACAGCTCCAACTCTGGAAACACCATATATTTT.

J is TRBJ1-5 and V is TRBV24-1, with 7 bases identical to TRBD1. J was trimmed by 3 bases and V by 7 bases; bases with no gene match: 8. CDR1 is KGHDR, CDR2 SFDVKD, per germline. The CDR3 is 15 amino acids. The chain's CDR3 is CATRDAGTDNQPQHF. The CDR3 DNA reads TGTGCCACCAGGGACGCCGGGACAGACAATCAGCCCCAGCATTTT.

Here the CDR3 reads CASSFDQDTQYF. The DNA of the CDR3 is TGTGCCAGCAGCTTTGATCAGGATACGCAGTATTTT. V gene TRBV7-2 combines with J gene TRBJ2-3; D not resolved. The CDR3 runs to 12 residues. Germline lookup yields CDR1 SGHTA and CDR2 FQGNSA. Trimming took 3 bases from V and 6 from J, leaving 7 bases between them.

The CDR3 DNA reads as TGTGCCAGCTCACCATCCTGGGGGGTGACTGAAGCTTTCTTT. Protein sequence: CASSPSWGVTEAFF. The V gene is TRBV18, the J gene TRBJ1-1; tentatively, D is TRBD1 (5 bases). The germline V gene encodes CDR1 KGHSH and CDR2 LQKENI. V lost 2 bases to trimming and J lost 5 bases, with 12 bases between them. CDR3 length: 14 residues.

This clone was seen more than once but under ten times. This chain connects TRBV28 to TRBJ2-7; the D gene is possibly TRBD1 (6 bases). The CDR3 is 11 residues long. The germline V gene encodes CDR1 MDHEN and CDR2 SYDVKM. The germline V and J ends were trimmed by 8 bases and 4 bases, with 9 bases remaining between them. The chain's CDR3 is CASARGYEQYF. The CDR3, as DNA: TGTGCCAGCGCCAGGGGTTACGAGCAGTACTTC.

J is TRBJ1-1 and V is TRBV30; 7 positions agree with TRBD1. Unmatched junction bases numbered 9, after V lost 7 bases and J lost 7 bases. The CDR3 has 12 amino acids. Germline V gives CDR1 GTSNPN, CDR2 SVGIG (reference sequence). The CDR3 loop reads CASGITGDEAFF. Written as DNA, the CDR3 is TGTGCCTCCGGGATCACAGGGGATGAAGCTTTCTTT.

This clone was detected once. The V gene is TRBV10-3, the J gene TRBJ2-7; D unclear. There are 14 residues in the CDR3. With 3 bases removed from V and 0 bases from J, the gap between germline ends came to 9 bases. Per the germline V gene, CDR1 is ENHRY and CDR2 is SYGVKD. The CDR3 DNA follows: TGTGCCATCAGTGAATTTGCAGGCTCCTACGAGCAGTACTTC. It codes for CAISEFAGSYEQYF.